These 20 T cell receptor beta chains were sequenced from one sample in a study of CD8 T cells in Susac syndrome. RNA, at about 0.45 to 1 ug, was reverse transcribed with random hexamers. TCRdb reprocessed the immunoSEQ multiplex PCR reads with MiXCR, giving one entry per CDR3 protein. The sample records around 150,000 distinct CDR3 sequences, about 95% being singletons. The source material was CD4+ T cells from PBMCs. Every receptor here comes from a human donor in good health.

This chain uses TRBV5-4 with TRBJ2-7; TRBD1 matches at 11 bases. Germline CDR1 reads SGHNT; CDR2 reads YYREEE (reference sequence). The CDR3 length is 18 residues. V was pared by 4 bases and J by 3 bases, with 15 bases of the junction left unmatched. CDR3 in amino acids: CASSPTGQGASSRYEQYF. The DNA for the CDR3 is TGTGCCAGCAGCCCCACAGGACAGGGGGCCTCAAGTCGCTACGAGCAGTACTTC.

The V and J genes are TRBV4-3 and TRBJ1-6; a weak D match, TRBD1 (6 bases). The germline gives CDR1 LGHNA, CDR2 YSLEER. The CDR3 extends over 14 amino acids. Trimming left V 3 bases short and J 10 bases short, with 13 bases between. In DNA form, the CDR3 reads TGCGCCAGCAGCCAGACGACAGGTACCTCACCCCTCCACTTT. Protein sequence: CASSQTTGTSPLHF.

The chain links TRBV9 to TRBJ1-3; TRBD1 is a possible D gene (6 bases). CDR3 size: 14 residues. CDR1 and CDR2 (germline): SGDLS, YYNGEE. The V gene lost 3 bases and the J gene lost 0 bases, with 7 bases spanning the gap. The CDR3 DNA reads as TGTGCCAGCAGCGCGACAGGCTCTGGAAACACCATATATTTT. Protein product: CASSATGSGNTIYF.

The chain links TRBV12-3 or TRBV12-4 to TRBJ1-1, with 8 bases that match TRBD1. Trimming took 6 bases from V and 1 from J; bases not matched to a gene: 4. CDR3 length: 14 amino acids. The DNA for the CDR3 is TGTGCCAGCAGACTAGACAGGGGGAACACTGAAGCTTTCTTT. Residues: CASRLDRGNTEAFF.

The CDR3 here is CASSVGWGPSYEQYF. In DNA form, the CDR3 reads TGTGCCAGCAGCGTAGGGTGGGGCCCCTCCTACGAGCAGTACTTC. V gene TRBV9 combines with J gene TRBJ2-7; perhaps TRBD1 as D (5 bases). CDR3 length: 15 amino acids. Germline V gene lookup returns CDR1 SGDLS and CDR2 YYNGEE. The ends were cut back, 0 bases at V and 0 bases at J, with 10 bases in the middle. Full variable domain (missing parts from reference TRBV9 and TRBJ2-7): DSGVTQTPKHLITATGQRVTLRCSPRSGDLSVYWYQQSLDQGLQFLIQYYNGEERAKGNILERFSAQQFPDLHSELNLSSLELGDSALYFCASSVGWGPSYEQYFGPGTRLTVT.

The CDR3 region has the DNA TGCAGCGTTGGAGGTACCATCTACACCTTC. This sequence encodes CSVGGTIYTF. V gene TRBV29-1 combines with J gene TRBJ1-2; D remains unclear. Germline V gives CDR1 SQVTM, CDR2 ANQGSEA. The CDR3 totals 10 residues. Trimming took off 4 bases at V and 10 bases at J, with 10 bases between the two ends.

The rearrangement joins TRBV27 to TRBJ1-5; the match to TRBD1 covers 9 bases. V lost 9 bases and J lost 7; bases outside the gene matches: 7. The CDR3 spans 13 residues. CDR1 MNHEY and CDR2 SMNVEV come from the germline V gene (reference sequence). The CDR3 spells CASSQGAWQPQHF. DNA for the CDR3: TGTGCCAGTTCACAGGGGGCTTGGCAGCCCCAGCATTTT.

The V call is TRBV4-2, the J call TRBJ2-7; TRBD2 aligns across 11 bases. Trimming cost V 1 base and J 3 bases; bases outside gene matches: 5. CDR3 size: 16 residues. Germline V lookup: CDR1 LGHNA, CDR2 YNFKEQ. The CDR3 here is CASSQVRSGGDYEQYF. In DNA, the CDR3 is TGTGCCAGCAGCCAAGTTCGTAGCGGGGGGGACTACGAGCAGTACTTC.

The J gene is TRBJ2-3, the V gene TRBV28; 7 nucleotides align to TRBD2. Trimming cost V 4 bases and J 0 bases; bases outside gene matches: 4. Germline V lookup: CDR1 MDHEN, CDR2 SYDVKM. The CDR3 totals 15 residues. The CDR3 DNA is TGTGCCAGCAGTTCCCAGCGGGGCAGCACAGATACGCAGTATTTT. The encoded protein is CASSSQRGSTDTQYF.

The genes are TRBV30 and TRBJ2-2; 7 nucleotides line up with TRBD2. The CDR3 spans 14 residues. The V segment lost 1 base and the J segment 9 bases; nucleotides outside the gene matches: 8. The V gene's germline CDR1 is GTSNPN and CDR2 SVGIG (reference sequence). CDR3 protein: CAWSGSPGGRELFF. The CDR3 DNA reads TGTGCCTGGAGTGGGAGCCCGGGAGGCAGGGAGCTGTTTTTT.

The CDR3 DNA follows: TGTGCCAGCAGCTTAGCGTATGTAAATTCACCCCTCCACTTT. Translated, it gives CASSLAYVNSPLHF. V usage is TRBV7-3 and J usage is TRBJ1-6; D call uncertain. Germline lookup yields CDR1 SGHTA and CDR2 FQGTGA. CDR3 size: 14 residues. The V and J ends lost 2 bases and 7 bases respectively, with 9 bases between them.

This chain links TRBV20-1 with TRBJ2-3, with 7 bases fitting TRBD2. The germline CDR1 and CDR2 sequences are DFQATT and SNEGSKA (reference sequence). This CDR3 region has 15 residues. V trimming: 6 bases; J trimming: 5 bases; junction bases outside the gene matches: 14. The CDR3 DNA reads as TGCAGTGCGAGTCTGGCTAGCGGAAAGGGAGATACGCAGTATTTT. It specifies CSASLASGKGDTQYF.

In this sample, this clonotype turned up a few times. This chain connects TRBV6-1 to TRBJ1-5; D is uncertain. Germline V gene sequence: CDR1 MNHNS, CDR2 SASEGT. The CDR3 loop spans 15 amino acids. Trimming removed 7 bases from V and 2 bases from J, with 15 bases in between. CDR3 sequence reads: CASTGRGGRNQPQHF. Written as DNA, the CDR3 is TGTGCCAGCACCGGGCGGGGAGGTCGCAATCAGCCCCAGCATTTT.

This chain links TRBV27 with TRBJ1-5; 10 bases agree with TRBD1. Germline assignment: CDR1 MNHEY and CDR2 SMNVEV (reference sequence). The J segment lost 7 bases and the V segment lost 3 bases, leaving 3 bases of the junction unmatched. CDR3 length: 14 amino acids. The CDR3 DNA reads TGTGCCAGCAGTTTGACAGGGGGCAGGCAGCCCCAGCATTTT. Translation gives CASSLTGGRQPQHF.

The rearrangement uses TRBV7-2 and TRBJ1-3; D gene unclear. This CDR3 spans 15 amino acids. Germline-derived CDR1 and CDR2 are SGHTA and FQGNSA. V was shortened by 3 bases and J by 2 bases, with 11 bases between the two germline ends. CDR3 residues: CASSFMPAAGNTIYF. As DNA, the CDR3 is TGTGCCAGCAGCTTCATGCCCGCCGCTGGAAACACCATATATTTT. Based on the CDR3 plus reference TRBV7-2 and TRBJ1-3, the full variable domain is GAGVSQSPSNKVTEKGKDVELRCDPISGHTALYWYRQSLGQGLEFLIYFQGNSAPDKSGLPSDRFSAERTGGSVSTLTIQRTQQEDSAVYLCASSFMPAAGNTIYFGEGSWLTVV.

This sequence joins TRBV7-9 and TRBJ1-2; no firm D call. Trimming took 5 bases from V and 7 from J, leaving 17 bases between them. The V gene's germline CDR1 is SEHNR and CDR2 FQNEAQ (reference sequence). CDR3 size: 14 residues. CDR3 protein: CASSAEVGRSGYTF. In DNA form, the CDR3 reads TGTGCCAGCAGCGCAGAGGTGGGGAGGAGTGGCTACACCTTC.

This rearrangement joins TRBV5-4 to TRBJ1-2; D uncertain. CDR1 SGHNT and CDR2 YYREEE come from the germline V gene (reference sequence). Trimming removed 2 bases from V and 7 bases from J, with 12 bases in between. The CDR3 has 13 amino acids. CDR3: CASSFLYRAGYTF. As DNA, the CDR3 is TGTGCCAGCAGCTTCCTGTACCGGGCTGGCTACACCTTC.

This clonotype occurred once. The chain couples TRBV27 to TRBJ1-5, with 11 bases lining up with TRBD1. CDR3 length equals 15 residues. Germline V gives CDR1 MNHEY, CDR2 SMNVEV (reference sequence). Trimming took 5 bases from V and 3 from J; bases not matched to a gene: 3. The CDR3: CASSRTGGANQPQHF. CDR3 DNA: TGTGCCAGCAGTCGGACAGGGGGCGCCAATCAGCCCCAGCATTTT.

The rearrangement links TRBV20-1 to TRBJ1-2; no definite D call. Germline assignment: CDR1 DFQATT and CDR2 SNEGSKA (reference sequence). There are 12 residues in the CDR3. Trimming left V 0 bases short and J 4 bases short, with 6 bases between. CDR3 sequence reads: CSAREQSYGYTF. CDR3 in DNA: TGCAGTGCTAGAGAACAGAGCTATGGCTACACCTTC.

DNA of the CDR3: TGTGCCAGCAGCGATAATTCACCCCTCCACTTT. Amino acids: CASSDNSPLHF. The chain employs TRBV3-1 and TRBJ1-6; D remains unclear. V was cut by 5 bases and J by 5 bases, with 1 base left in between. Germline CDR1 is LGHDT and CDR2 is YNNKEL (reference sequence). The CDR3 runs 11 residues.